These 3 T cell receptor beta chains were sequenced from one sample in a study of blood T cell repertoires in COVID-19. Produced via immunoSEQ multiplex PCR; TCRdb's table is partial and in-frame only. The profile shows a few hundred thousand clones, roughly 82% of them singletons. Sequenced material: peripheral blood. Receptors originate from an elderly man with acute or convalescent COVID-19.

The chain recombines TRBV5-1 with TRBJ1-4, with D possibly matching TRBD1 (5 bases). The germline V gene has CDR1 SGHRS and CDR2 YFSETQ. Deletions cut 0 bases from V and 2 bases from J, with 8 bases between. The CDR3 totals 15 residues. Written as DNA, the CDR3 is TGCGCCAGCAGCTTGGAGGGGTGGACTAATGAAAAACTGTTTTTT. Amino acid sequence: CASSLEGWTNEKLFF.

This sequence joins TRBV5-8 and TRBJ2-7, with D possibly TRBD2 on 6 matching bases. This CDR3 spans 15 amino acids. Germline lookup yields CDR1 SGHTS and CDR2 YDEGEE. V dropped 0 bases and J dropped 6 bases, with 16 bases sitting between them. Here the CDR3 reads CASSLEGTGVGEQYF. CDR3 sequence (DNA): TGTGCCAGCAGCTTGGAAGGGACGGGGGTCGGCGAGCAGTACTTC.

V is TRBV30 and J is TRBJ1-2; 9 bases line up with TRBD1. This CDR3 comprises 15 residues. Germline-derived CDR1 and CDR2 are GTSNPN and SVGIG (reference sequence). V trimming: 0 bases; J trimming: 7 bases; junction bases outside the gene matches: 9. The CDR3: CAWSVDRQGGLGYTF. DNA for the CDR3: TGTGCCTGGAGTGTAGATAGACAGGGGGGCCTTGGCTACACCTTC.